The clone carrying this TCR beta chain was counted a few times. The data stem from a study of blood T cell repertoires in COVID-19. Study overall: Whether acute or convalescent, the COVID-19 samples came from the United States, Italy and Spain. Sources were T cells, B-cell-depleted T cells, or PBMCs; the material itself was cDNA or gDNA.

Germline V gene data show CDR1 as KGHSH and CDR2 as LQKENI. The V and J ends lost 1 base and 6 bases, in that order; junction bases with no gene match: 12. CDR3 length: 17 residues. As processed by the authors: Nucleated cell number was recorded as an estimate derived from reference gene primer amplification. Produced via immunoSEQ multiplex PCR; TCRdb's table is partial and in-frame only. The DNA gave D and trimming, while V, J and clone size come from that table. The profile shows over 140,000 clones, over 60% of them singletons. The chain links TRBV18 to TRBJ2-1, with 7 positions matching TRBD1. This sequence originates from a woman aged 50 to 60 with active or convalescent COVID-19. Source material: peripheral blood. CDR3 protein: CASSPRKTGISSNEQFF. CDR3 bases: TGTGCCAGCTCACCACGAAAGACAGGGATATCTTCCAATGAGCAGTTCTTC. Full variable domain (outside the CDR3, taken from reference TRBV18 and TRBJ2-1): NAGVMQNPRHLVRRRGQEARLRCSPMKGHSHVYWYRQLPEEGLKFMVYLQKENIIDESGMPKERFSAEFPKEGPSILRIQQVVRGDSAAYFCASSPRKTGISSNEQFFGPGTRLTVL.